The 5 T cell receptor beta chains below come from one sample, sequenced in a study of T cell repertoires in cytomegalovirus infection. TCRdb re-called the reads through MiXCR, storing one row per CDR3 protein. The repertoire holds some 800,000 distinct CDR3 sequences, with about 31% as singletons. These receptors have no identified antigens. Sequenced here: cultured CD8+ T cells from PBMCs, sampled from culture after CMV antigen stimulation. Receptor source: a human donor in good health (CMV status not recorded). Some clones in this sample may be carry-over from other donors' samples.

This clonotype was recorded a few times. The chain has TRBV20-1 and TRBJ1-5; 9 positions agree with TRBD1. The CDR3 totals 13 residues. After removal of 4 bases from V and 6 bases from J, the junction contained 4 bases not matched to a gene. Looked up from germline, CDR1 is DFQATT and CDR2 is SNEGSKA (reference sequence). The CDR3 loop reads CSANNRGLQPQHF. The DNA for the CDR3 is TGCAGTGCTAATAACAGGGGGCTTCAGCCCCAGCATTTT.

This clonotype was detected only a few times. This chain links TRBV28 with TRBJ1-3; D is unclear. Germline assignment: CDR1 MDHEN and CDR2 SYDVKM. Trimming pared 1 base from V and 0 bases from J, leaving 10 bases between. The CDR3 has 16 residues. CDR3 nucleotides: TGTGCCAGCAGTTTATTGGGCAGACTCTCTGGAAACACCATATATTTT. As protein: CASSLLGRLSGNTIYF.

This CDR3 is CAISRDSGENIQYF. The CDR3 DNA sequence: TGTGCCATCAGTAGGGACAGTGGGGAAAACATTCAGTACTTC. V usage is TRBV10-3 and J usage is TRBJ2-4; 7 bases are a match to TRBD1. The CDR3 loop spans 14 amino acids. V shed 5 bases and J 5 bases; nucleotides not matched to a gene: 6. Germline CDR1 is ENHRY and CDR2 is SYGVKD.

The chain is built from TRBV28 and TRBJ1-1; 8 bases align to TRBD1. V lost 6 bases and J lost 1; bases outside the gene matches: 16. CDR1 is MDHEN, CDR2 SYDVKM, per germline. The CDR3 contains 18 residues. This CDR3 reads CASSQRNLDRGRNTEAFF. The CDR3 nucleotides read TGTGCCAGCAGCCAACGTAATCTTGACAGGGGACGGAACACTGAAGCTTTCTTT.

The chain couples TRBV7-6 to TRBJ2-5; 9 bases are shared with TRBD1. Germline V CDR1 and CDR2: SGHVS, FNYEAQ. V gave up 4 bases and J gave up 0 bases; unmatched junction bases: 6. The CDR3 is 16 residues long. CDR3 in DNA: TGTGCCAGCAGCTCCCGGGACAGGGAGTACCAAGAGACCCAGTACTTC. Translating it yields CASSSRDREYQETQYF.